The entry that follows covers one TCR beta chain sequence. Its antigen remains unidentified. The assay was immunoSEQ multiplex PCR, and TCRdb's table has in-frame clones only and misses some. In the table there are roughly 3,000 clones, about 80% of which are singletons. These data come from a study of T cell clonotyping in hematopoietic cell transplantation. The study's findings and limits: Higher Inverse Simpson Index values in graft donor and pretransplant recipient predicted broader posttransplant TCR diversity.

The CDR3 spans 16 residues. V dropped 4 bases and J dropped 4 bases, with 19 bases sitting between them. In germline, CDR1 is MNHEY, CDR2 SMNVEV (reference sequence). Recipients were bled about 28 days pretransplant and at posttransplant days 30, 100, 180. Sequences were derived from peripheral blood mononuclear cells, sampled 30 days after allogeneic stem cell transplant. The receptor comes from a male patient aged 55 to 70 who had an allogeneic stem cell transplant, so T cells may come from the graft donor. Some clones in this sample may be carry-over from other donors' samples. The chain uses TRBV27 and TRBJ1-2; tentatively, D is TRBD1 (5 bases). This CDR3 reads CASSYLGGGGIYGYTF. In nucleotides, the CDR3 is TGTGCCAGCAGTTACCTTGGGGGGGGTGGTATCTATGGCTACACCTTC.